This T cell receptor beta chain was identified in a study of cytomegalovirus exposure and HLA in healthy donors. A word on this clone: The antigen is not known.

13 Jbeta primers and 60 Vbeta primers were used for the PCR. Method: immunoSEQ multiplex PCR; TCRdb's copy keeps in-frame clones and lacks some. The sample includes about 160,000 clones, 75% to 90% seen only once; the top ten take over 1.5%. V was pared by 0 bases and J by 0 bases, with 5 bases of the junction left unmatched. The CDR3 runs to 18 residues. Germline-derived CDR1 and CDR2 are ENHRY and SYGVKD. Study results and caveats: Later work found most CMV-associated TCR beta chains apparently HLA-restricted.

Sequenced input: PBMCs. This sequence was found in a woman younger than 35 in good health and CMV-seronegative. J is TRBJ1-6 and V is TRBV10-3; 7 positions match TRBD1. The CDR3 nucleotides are TGTGCCATCAGTGAGTCGGATCAGGGGGTCTCCTATAATTCACCCCTCCACTTT. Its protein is CAISESDQGVSYNSPLHF.